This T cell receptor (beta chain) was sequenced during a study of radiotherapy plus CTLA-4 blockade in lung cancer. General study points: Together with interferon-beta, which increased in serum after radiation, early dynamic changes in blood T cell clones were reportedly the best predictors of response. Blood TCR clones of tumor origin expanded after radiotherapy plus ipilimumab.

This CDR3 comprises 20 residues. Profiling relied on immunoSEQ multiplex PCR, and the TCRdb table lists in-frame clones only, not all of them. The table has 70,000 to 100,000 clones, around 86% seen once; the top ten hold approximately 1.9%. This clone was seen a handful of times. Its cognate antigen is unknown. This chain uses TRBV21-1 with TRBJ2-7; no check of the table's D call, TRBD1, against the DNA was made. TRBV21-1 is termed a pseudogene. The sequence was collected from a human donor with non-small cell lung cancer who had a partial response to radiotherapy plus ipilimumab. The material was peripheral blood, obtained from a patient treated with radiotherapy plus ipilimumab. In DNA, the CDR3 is TGTGCCAGCAGAGACGCAGTCACTAATCGGACAGGGGGTTCCCACTACGAGCAGTACGTC. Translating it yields CASRDAVTNRTGGSHYEQYV.